This T cell receptor (beta chain) was identified during a study of shared clonotypes between healthy human individuals (dated by TCRdb to the early 2020s). About the study as a whole: Three men and a couple of women, aged 18 to 49 years, made up the cohort. For each donor, CD4 naive and CD4 memory were each run on three plates, CD8 naive on two plates, and CD8 memory on one plate. To estimate repertoire size and how much clonotype sharing occurs between individuals, the study deeply sequenced the blood TCR repertoires of about five healthy adults. Libraries were prepared and TCR repertoires were sequenced by different laboratories using diverse techniques, in order to increase sequencing depth and limit assay-specific biases. Between about 0.9 and 9 billion PBMCs per donor were obtained by leukapheresis.

Using the deep immunoSEQ assay, TCR CDR3 regions were amplified from genomic DNA by multiplex PCR. For each cell subset, the extracted genomic DNA was distributed evenly across all wells of several immunoSEQ 96-well plates, and each plate served as one replicate. For sorted subsets, approximately 210 ng of genomic DNA, equivalent to some 30,000 T cell genomes, went into each replicate PCR. The purified libraries were quantified using a Qubit 3.0 fluorometer, sized with a Bioanalyzer 2100, and then quantified again using the KAPA Library Quantification kit. Each immunoSEQ 96-well plate was sequenced on its own single-read 150-cycle Illumina NextSeq 550 flow cell. The paper's data handling went like this. Because the immunoSEQ output held only junctional sequences and lacked quality scores, the filtering could not match the filtering applied to full-length reads. Sequences were annotated with PyIR, a Python wrapper for IgBLAST v1.9, using IMGT germline references to assign V/J genes and CDR3. Reads were filtered out if the reads had weak V/J assignments (E-value above 1e-6), no CDR3, stop codons, out-of-frame junctions, or ambiguous translated residues. V3J clonotypes were defined by identical inferred V gene, J gene, and CDR3 amino acid sequence. Percentage overlap between repertoires was calculated by dividing the number of shared unique clonotypes by the size of the smaller repertoire. RTK rarefaction, the Chao1 estimator, and Recon v2.1 estimates of unobserved clonotypes were used to assess repertoire richness. OLGA was used to compute generation probabilities for all TCRbeta clonotypes that the gDNA method yielded from four donors. In TCRdb, the immuneACCESS table is reduced to in-frame sequences with V and J assigned. These tables do not hold every clone; where another copy was compared, an unresolved V gene accounts for under half, and the others remain unexplained. Clonal size and the V and J genes are those of that table, whereas D and trimming came from the DNA. The sample table lists about 2.1 million clones, just under 95% of them with a count of one. In total, the top ten clones hold over 1.5% of the sample.

For this clone: Its antigen has not been determined. No base quality values were provided; no much bigger clone lies one nucleotide off.

The germline V gene encodes CDR1 LNHDA and CDR2 SQIVND (reference sequence). V and J are truncated by 4 bases and 9 bases respectively, leaving an intervening sequence of 16 bases. Including cysteine and phenylalanine, the CDR3 has 14 amino acids. The CDR3 DNA has 42 bases and is translated from base 1. For the CD8 naive samples, CD45RO-negative cells were positively selected for CCR7, yielding a CD45RA+CCR7+ population from which TemRA cells were excluded. Donors were healthy HIV-negative adults with no recently reported acute infections or vaccinations. Every donor was a Caucasian adult residing in Nashville, Tennessee, USA. After blood collection by leukapheresis, PBMCs were isolated using Ficoll-Histopaque density gradient centrifugation and then cryopreserved in the vapor phase of liquid nitrogen. Analytical flow cytometry was used to check the purity and quantity of every magnetically sorted T cell population. Each sorted fraction had its genomic DNA isolated and then quantified by UV absorbance on a Nanodrop 2000c.

The full study reports these points: Pairwise subsampling indicated that sequencing depth was expected to affect the degree of clonotype sharing among donors. Only blood was sampled, and tissue TCR repertoires likely differ from those in blood. The genetic and exposure-history diversity represented was limited by the small number of donors. Incomplete sequencing was indicated by rarefaction of sorted-subset datasets, despite the large sequencing depth. Compared with non-shared clonotypes, the clonotypes found in all four sorted-subset donors had higher generation probabilities. Estimated clonotype richness was generally larger for naive than for memory subsets. When a few donors were compared, the shared fraction of clonotypes was around 5% for naive CD4, 3% to 4% for naive CD8, 2% to 2.5% for memory CD4, and 0.35% to 0.4% for memory CD8.

Recombination connected TRBV19 to TRBJ2-1; the D gene lacks a confident call. The source of this sequence is a man aged 18-30 years in good health. Some clones in this sample may be carry-over from other donors' samples. Material for sequencing was naive CD8+ T cells from PBMCs. The cell subset or site label corresponds to: CD45RA+CCR7+. The base sequence is TGTGCCAGTAGTACTGCAGGAGTCTTTGGTGAGCAGTTCTTC. This translates into CASSTAGVFGEQFF. With all but the CDR3 taken from the reference TRBV19 and TRBJ2-1 genes, the full variable domain is: DGGITQSPKYLFRKEGQNVTLSCEQNLNHDAMYWYRQDPGQGLRLIYYSQIVNDFQKGDIAEGYSVSREKKESFPLTVTSAQKNPTAFYLCASSTAGVFGEQFFGPGTRLTVL.